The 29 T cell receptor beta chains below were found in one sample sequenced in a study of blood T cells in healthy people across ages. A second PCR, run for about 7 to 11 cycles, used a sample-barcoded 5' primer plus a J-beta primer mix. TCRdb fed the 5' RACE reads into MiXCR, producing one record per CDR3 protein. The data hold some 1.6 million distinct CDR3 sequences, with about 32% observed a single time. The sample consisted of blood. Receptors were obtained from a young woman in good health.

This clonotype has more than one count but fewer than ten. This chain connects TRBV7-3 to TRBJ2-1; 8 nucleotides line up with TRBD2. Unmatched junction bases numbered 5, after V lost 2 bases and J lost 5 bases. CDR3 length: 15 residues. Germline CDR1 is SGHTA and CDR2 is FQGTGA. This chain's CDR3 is CASSLQAGDHNEQFF. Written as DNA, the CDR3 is TGTGCCAGCAGCTTACAAGCGGGAGACCACAATGAGCAGTTCTTC. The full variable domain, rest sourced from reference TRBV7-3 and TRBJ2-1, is GAGVSQTPSNKVTEKGKYVELRCDPISGHTALYWYRQSLGQGPEFLIYFQGTGAADDSGLPNDRFFAVRPEGSVSTLKIQRTERGDSAVYLCASSLQAGDHNEQFFGPGTRLTVL.

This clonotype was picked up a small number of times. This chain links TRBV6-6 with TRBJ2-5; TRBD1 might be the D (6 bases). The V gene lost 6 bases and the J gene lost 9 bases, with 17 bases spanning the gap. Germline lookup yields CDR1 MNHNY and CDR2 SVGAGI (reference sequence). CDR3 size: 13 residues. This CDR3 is CASSTGPRGSQYF. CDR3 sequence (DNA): TGTGCCAGCAGCACAGGGCCGAGGGGGTCCCAGTACTTC.

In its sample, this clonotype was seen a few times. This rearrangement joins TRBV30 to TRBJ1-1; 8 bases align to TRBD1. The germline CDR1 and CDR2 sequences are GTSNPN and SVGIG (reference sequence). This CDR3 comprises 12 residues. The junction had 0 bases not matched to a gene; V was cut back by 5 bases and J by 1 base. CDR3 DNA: TGTGCCTGGGGACAGGGGAACACTGAAGCTTTCTTT. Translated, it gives CAWGQGNTEAFF.

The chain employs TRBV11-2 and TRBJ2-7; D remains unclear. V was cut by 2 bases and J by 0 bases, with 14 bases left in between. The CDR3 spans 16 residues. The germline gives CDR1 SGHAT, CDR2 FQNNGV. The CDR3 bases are TGTGCCAGCAGCTTATTCACGGACCCTTTCTCCTACGAGCAGTACTTC. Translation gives CASSLFTDPFSYEQYF.

The CDR3 DNA follows: TGTGCCAGCAGCCAAGGACTCGGACTAGCGGGGGGATACAATGAGCAGTTCTTC. Protein sequence: CASSQGLGLAGGYNEQFF. The chain has TRBV3-1 and TRBJ2-1; TRBD2 matches 14 bases. After removal of 1 base from V and 4 bases from J, the junction contained 6 bases not matched to a gene. This CDR3 has 18 amino acids. Per the germline V gene, CDR1 is LGHDT and CDR2 is YNNKEL (reference sequence).

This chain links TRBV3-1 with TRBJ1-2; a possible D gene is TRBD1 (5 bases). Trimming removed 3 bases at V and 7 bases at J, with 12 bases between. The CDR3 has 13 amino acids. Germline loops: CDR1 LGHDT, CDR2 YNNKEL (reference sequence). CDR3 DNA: TGTGCCAGCAGCCACAGGGAAGGAAGTGGCTACACCTTC. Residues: CASSHREGSGYTF. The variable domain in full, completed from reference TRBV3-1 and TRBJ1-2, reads DTAVSQTPKYLVTQMGNDKSIKCEQNLGHDTMYWYKQDSKKFLKIMFSYNNKELIINETVPNRFSPKSPDKAHLNLHINSLELGDSAVYFCASSHREGSGYTFGSGTRLTVV.

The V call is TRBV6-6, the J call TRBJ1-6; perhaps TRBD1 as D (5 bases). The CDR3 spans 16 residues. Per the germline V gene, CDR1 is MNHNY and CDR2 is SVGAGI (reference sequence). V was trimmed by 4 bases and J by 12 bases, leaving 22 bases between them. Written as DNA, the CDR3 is TGTGCCAGCAGTTCGGTAACCACCGGGGCAGTGAGACCCCTCCACTTT. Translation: CASSSVTTGAVRPLHF.

The CDR3 sequence is CASSVGEKGGNYGYTF. The CDR3 region has the DNA TGTGCCAGCAGCGTAGGAGAGAAGGGGGGAAACTATGGCTACACCTTC. The chain uses TRBV9 and TRBJ1-2, with a weak D call TRBD1 (6 bases). The V gene lost 0 bases and the J gene lost 2 bases, with 14 bases spanning the gap. Germline V gene data show CDR1 as SGDLS and CDR2 as YYNGEE. The CDR3 loop spans 16 amino acids.

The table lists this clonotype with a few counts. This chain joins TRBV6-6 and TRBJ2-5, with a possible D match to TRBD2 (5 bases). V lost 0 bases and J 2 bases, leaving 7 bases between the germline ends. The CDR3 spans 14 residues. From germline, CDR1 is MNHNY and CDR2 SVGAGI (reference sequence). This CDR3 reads CASSYSLAQETQYF. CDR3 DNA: TGTGCCAGCAGTTACTCCCTAGCTCAAGAGACCCAGTACTTC.

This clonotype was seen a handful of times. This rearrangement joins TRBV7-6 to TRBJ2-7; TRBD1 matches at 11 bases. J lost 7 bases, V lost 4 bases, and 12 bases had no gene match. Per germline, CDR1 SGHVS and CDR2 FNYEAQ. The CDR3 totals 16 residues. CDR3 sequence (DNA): TGTGCCAGCAGCTCCCCGGCCGGACAGGGGGCGTGGGAGCAGTACTTC. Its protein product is CASSSPAGQGAWEQYF.

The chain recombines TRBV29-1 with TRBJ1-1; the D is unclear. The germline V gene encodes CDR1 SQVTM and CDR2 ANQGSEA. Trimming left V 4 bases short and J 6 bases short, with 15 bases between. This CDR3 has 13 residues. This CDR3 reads CSVVVGFRAEAFF. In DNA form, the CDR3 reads TGCAGCGTTGTGGTAGGGTTTCGCGCTGAAGCTTTCTTT.

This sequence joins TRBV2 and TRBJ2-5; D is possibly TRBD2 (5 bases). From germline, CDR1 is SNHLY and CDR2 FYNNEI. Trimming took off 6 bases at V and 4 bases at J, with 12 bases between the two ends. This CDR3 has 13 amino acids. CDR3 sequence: CASRRDWGETQYF. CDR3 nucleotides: TGTGCCAGCAGACGGGATTGGGGAGAGACCCAGTACTTC.

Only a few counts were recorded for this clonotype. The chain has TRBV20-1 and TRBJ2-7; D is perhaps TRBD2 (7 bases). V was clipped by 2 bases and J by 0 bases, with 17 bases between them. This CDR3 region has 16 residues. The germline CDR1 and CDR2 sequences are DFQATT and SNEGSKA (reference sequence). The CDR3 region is CSARNSAGASSYEQYF. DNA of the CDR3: TGCAGTGCTAGAAACTCCGCGGGGGCCAGCTCCTACGAGCAGTACTTC.

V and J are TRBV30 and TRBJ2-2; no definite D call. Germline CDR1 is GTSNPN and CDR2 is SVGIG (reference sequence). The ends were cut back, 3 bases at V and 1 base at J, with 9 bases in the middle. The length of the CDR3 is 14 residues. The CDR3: CAWSPKGNTGELFF. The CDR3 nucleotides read TGTGCCTGGAGCCCCAAAGGGAACACCGGGGAGCTGTTTTTT.

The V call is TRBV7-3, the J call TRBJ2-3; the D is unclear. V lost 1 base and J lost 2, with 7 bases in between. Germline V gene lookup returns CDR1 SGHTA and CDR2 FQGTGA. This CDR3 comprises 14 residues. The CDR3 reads CASSLSALTDTQYF. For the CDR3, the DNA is TGTGCCAGCAGCTTAAGTGCACTCACAGATACGCAGTATTTT.

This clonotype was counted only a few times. The CDR3 protein is CASSLPSGTSYNEQFF. The DNA for the CDR3 is TGTGCCAGCAGCTTACCTAGCGGGACCTCCTACAATGAGCAGTTCTTC. This sequence joins TRBV7-6 and TRBJ2-1, with 9 nucleotides matching TRBD2. J was trimmed by 0 bases and V by 2 bases; bases with no gene match: 2. The CDR3 contains 16 residues. Per germline, CDR1 SGHVS and CDR2 FNYEAQ.

This CDR3 reads CASSSPPGQYF. Written as DNA, the CDR3 is TGTGCCAGCAGTTCCCCCCCAGGACAGTACTTC. V usage is TRBV28 and J usage is TRBJ2-4; unclear D gene. Germline lookup yields CDR1 MDHEN and CDR2 SYDVKM. There are 11 residues in the CDR3. The V gene lost 4 bases and the J gene lost 13 bases, with 11 bases spanning the gap. Combining the CDR3 with reference TRBV28 and TRBJ2-4 gives the whole variable domain DVKVTQSSRYLVKRTGEKVFLECVQDMDHENMFWYRQDPGLGLRLIYFSYDVKMKEKGDIPEGYSVSREKKERFSLILESASTNQTSMYLCASSSPPGQYFGAGTRLSVL.

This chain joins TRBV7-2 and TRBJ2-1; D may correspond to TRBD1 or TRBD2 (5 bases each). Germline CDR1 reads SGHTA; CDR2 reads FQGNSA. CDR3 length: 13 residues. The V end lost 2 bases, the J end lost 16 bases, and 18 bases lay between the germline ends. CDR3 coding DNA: TGTGCCAGCAGCTTATCCTCCGGGGCAGTCCCCTTCTTC. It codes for CASSLSSGAVPFF.

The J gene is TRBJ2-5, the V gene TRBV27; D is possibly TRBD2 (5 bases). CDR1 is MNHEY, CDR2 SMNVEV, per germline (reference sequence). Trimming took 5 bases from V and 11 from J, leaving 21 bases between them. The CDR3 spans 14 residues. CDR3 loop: CASSQTPYEREQYF. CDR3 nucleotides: TGTGCCAGCAGTCAGACCCCATACGAGAGGGAGCAGTACTTC.

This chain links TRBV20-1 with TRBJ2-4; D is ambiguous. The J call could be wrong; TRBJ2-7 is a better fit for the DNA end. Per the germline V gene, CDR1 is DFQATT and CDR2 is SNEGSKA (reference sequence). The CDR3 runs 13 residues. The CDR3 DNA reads TGCAGTGCTAGAGCTCGTCGGGTCTACGAGCAGTACTTC. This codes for CSARARRVYEQYF.

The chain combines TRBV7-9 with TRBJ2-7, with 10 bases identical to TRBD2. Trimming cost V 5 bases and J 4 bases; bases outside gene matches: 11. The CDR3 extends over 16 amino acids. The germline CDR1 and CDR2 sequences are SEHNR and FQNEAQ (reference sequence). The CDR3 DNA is TGTGCCAGCAGCGCGGTAGCGGGAGGACTTATATACGAGCAGTACTTC. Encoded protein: CASSAVAGGLIYEQYF.

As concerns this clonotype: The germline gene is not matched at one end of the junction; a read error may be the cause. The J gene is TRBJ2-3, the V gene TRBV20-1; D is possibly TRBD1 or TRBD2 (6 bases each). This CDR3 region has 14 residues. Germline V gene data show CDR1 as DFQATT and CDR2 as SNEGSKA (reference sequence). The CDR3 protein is CGARNPKGGDTQYF. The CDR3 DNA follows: TGCGGTGCTAGAAACCCAAAGGGGGGAGATACGCAGTATTTT.

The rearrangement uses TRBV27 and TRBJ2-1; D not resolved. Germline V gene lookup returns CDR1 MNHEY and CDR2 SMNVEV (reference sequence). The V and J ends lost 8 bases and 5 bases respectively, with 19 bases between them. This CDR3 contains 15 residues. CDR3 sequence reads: CASSFIPRANNEQFF. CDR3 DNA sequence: TGTGCCAGCTCCTTCATACCCCGGGCAAACAATGAGCAGTTCTTC.

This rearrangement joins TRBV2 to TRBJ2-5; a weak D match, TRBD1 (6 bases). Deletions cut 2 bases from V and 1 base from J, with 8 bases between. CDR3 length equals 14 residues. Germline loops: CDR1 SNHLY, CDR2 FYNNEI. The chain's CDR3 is CASSEYRAQETQYF. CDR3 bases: TGTGCCAGCAGTGAATACAGGGCCCAAGAGACCCAGTACTTC. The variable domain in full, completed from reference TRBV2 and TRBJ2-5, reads EPEVTQTPSHQVTQMGQEVILRCVPISNHLYFYWYRQILGQKVEFLVSFYNNEISEKSEIFDDQFSVERPDGSNFTLKIRSTKLEDSAMYFCASSEYRAQETQYFGPGTRLLVL.

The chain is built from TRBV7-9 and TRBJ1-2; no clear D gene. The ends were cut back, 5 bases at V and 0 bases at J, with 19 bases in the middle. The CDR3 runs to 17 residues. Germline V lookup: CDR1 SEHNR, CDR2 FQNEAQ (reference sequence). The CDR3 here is CASSPNYWADPNYGYTF. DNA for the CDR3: TGTGCCAGCAGCCCAAACTACTGGGCGGATCCTAACTATGGCTACACCTTC.

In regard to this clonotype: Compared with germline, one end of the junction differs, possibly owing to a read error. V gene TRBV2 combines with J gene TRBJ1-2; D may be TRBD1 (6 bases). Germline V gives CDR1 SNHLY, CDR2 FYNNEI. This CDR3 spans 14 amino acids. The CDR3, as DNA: TGTGCCAGCAGTGAGGGACAAACCCGTGGCGGCTGCACCTTC. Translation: CASSEGQTRGGCTF.

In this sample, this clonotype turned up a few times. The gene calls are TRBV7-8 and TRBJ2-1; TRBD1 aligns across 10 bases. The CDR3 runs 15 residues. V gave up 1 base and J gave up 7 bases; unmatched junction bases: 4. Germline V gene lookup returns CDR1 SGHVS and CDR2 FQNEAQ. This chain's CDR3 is CASSLGGQGWNEQFF. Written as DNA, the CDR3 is TGTGCCAGCAGCTTAGGGGGACAGGGGTGGAATGAGCAGTTCTTC.

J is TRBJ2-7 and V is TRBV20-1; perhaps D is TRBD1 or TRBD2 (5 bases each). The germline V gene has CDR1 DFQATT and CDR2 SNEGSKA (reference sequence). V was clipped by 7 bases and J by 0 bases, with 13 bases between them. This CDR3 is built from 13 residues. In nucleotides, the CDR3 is TGCAGTGTCGGGACGGCGAGCTCCTACGAGCAGTACTTC. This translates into CSVGTASSYEQYF.

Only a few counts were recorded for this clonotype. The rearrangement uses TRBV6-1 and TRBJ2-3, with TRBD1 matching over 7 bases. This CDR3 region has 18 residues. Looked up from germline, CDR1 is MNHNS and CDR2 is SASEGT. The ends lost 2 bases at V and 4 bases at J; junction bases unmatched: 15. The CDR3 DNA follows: TGTGCCAGCAGTGAACGGTTTACTGGGGACAGAGTGTCAGATACGCAGTATTTT. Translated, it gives CASSERFTGDRVSDTQYF.